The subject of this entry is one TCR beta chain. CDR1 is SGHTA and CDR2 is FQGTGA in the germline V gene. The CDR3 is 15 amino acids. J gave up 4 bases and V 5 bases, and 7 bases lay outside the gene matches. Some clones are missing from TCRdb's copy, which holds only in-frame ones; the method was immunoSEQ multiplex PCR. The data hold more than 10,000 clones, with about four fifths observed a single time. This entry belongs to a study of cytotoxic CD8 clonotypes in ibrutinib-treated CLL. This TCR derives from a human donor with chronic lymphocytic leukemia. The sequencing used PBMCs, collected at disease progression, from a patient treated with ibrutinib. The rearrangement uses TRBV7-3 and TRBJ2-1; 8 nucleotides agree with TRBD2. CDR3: CASSNGLAGYNEQFF. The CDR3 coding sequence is TGTGCCAGCAGCAACGGACTAGCAGGTTACAATGAGCAGTTCTTC.